A selection of T cell receptor beta chains follows, all from one sample in a study of blood T cell repertoires in COVID-19. Assay: immunoSEQ multiplex PCR; the TCRdb copy retains only in-frame clones and omits some. The profile shows approximately 170,000 clones, more than 60% of them singletons. Input material: peripheral blood. The receptors were sampled from a woman aged 50 to 65 with acute or convalescent COVID-19. The CDR3 runs from the conserved cysteine through the conserved F or W. The order of the fields is V gene, clone size, J gene, D gene, CDR3 DNA, CDR3 protein. D genes are given only for firm matches. A clone size is listed for some rows: how often the clone was seen (once, few, many), or a class if it is expanded.

v_call: TRBV24-1; clone_size: .; j_call: TRBJ1-2; d_call: .; cdr3_nt: TGTGCCACCAGTGATCCGCCCAAGGGGAACTATGGCTACACCTTC; cdr3_aa: CATSDPPKGNYGYTF
v_call: TRBV7-9; clone_size: .; j_call: TRBJ1-5; d_call: .; cdr3_nt: TGTGCCAGCAGCTTTACGGGGAATCAGCCCCAGCATTTT; cdr3_aa: CASSFTGNQPQHF
v_call: TRBV2; clone_size: .; j_call: TRBJ2-7; d_call: TRBD2; cdr3_nt: TGTGCCAGCTGCAGCGGGATACCCTACGAGCAGTACTTC; cdr3_aa: CASCSGIPYEQYF
v_call: TRBV7-9; clone_size: .; j_call: TRBJ2-7; d_call: TRBD1; cdr3_nt: TGTGCCAGCAGCCCCACCAGGGGTCGACAGGGGACGTACCCCTACGAGCAGTACTTC; cdr3_aa: CASSPTRGRQGTYPYEQYF
v_call: TRBV6-5; clone_size: .; j_call: TRBJ1-1; d_call: .; cdr3_nt: TGTGCCAGCAGTTACGTAGGAGGGACTGAAGCTTTCTTT; cdr3_aa: CASSYVGGTEAFF
v_call: TRBV29-1; clone_size: .; j_call: TRBJ1-2; d_call: .; cdr3_nt: TGCAGCGTTCCGGACAGACTTTCGATTAACTATGGCTACACCTTC; cdr3_aa: CSVPDRLSINYGYTF
v_call: TRBV14; clone_size: .; j_call: TRBJ2-3; d_call: TRBD2; cdr3_nt: TGTGCCAGCAGCGCATGGGCTAGCGGGGGGACTACGCAGTATTTT; cdr3_aa: CASSAWASGGTTQYF
v_call: TRBV18; clone_size: .; j_call: TRBJ1-2; d_call: .; cdr3_nt: TGTGCCAGCTCACCACAGGAGGATCGAGGCTACACCTTC; cdr3_aa: CASSPQEDRGYTF
v_call: TRBV6-5; clone_size: once; j_call: TRBJ1-4; d_call: .; cdr3_nt: TGTGCCAGCAGTTCCGGGGGAAGGAAACTGTTTTTT; cdr3_aa: CASSSGGRKLFF
v_call: TRBV5-1; clone_size: few; j_call: TRBJ2-1; d_call: TRBD2; cdr3_nt: TGCGCCAGCAGCTTGAGACCTCCTAGCGGGCCCCTGAGGTATGAGCAGTTCTTC; cdr3_aa: CASSLRPPSGPLRYEQFF
v_call: TRBV5-1; clone_size: .; j_call: TRBJ2-7; d_call: .; cdr3_nt: TGCGCCAGCAGCTCAACTTACAGTGACCCCGAGCAGTACTTC; cdr3_aa: CASSSTYSDPEQYF
v_call: TRBV5-1; clone_size: .; j_call: TRBJ2-1; d_call: TRBD1; cdr3_nt: TGCGCCAGCAGATATACAGGGGGCGCGAGCAATGAGCAGTTCTTC; cdr3_aa: CASRYTGGASNEQFF
v_call: TRBV7-2; clone_size: .; j_call: TRBJ2-7; d_call: TRBD2; cdr3_nt: TGTGCCAGCAGCCGGGGGGGACTAGCGGGAGTCGACGAGCAGTACTTC; cdr3_aa: CASSRGGLAGVDEQYF
v_call: TRBV15; clone_size: .; j_call: TRBJ1-4; d_call: .; cdr3_nt: TGTGCCACCAGCAGAGTGACAGGTCAGGAAAAACTGTTTTTT; cdr3_aa: CATSRVTGQEKLFF
v_call: TRBV6-5; clone_size: .; j_call: TRBJ2-3; d_call: TRBD1; cdr3_nt: TGTGCCAGCAGCCCGACAGGGGGCACAGATACGCAGTATTTT; cdr3_aa: CASSPTGGTDTQYF
v_call: TRBV28; clone_size: .; j_call: TRBJ1-1; d_call: TRBD1; cdr3_nt: TGTGCCAGCCGAATCGCCCAGGGACAGGGGGGCACTGAAGCTTTCTTT; cdr3_aa: CASRIAQGQGGTEAFF
v_call: TRBV6-5; clone_size: .; j_call: TRBJ1-2; d_call: .; cdr3_nt: TGTGCCAGCAGTCGGGAGTCTAACTATGGCTACACCTTC; cdr3_aa: CASSRESNYGYTF
v_call: TRBV28; clone_size: few; j_call: TRBJ1-4; d_call: .; cdr3_nt: TGTGCCAGCAGTTCTCCGACAGCAACTAATGAAAAACTGTTTTTT; cdr3_aa: CASSSPTATNEKLFF
v_call: TRBV3-1/TRBV3-2; clone_size: .; j_call: TRBJ1-2; d_call: .; cdr3_nt: TGTGCCAGCAGCCAAGACAGCACGGGGGGCTACACCTTC; cdr3_aa: CASSQDSTGGYTF
v_call: TRBV19; clone_size: .; j_call: TRBJ2-1; d_call: TRBD1; cdr3_nt: TGTGCCAGTAGTATAGATCGAGGGTGGGGACAGTACAATGAGCAGTTCTTC; cdr3_aa: CASSIDRGWGQYNEQFF
v_call: TRBV7-2; clone_size: .; j_call: TRBJ2-7; d_call: .; cdr3_nt: TGTGCCAGCAGCTTAGTAGGGCAGGGATCCTACGAGCAGTACTTC; cdr3_aa: CASSLVGQGSYEQYF
v_call: TRBV10-2; clone_size: .; j_call: TRBJ1-2; d_call: TRBD1; cdr3_nt: TGCGCCAGCAGTGGGCCGGGGACAGGCCCCCCAGGCCGTGGCTACACCTTC; cdr3_aa: CASSGPGTGPPGRGYTF
v_call: TRBV29-1; clone_size: once; j_call: TRBJ2-3; d_call: .; cdr3_nt: TGCAGCGTTGAAGAGGTAGCGGATAGCACAGATACGCAGTATTTT; cdr3_aa: CSVEEVADSTDTQYF
v_call: TRBV30; clone_size: .; j_call: TRBJ2-5; d_call: TRBD2; cdr3_nt: TGTGCCTGGAGTTTAGGGCCCGGGGGGAAAGAGACCCAGTACTTC; cdr3_aa: CAWSLGPGGKETQYF
v_call: TRBV5-1; clone_size: .; j_call: TRBJ2-4; d_call: .; cdr3_nt: TGCGCCAGCAGCTTTGACATAGCCAAAAACATTCAGTACTTC; cdr3_aa: CASSFDIAKNIQYF
v_call: TRBV28; clone_size: .; j_call: TRBJ2-7; d_call: TRBD2; cdr3_nt: TGTGCCAGCAGTGGGACAAGGGCGGGAGGGATCGTCTACGAGCAGTACTTC; cdr3_aa: CASSGTRAGGIVYEQYF
v_call: TRBV11-3; clone_size: .; j_call: TRBJ2-6; d_call: .; cdr3_nt: TGTGCCAGCAGCGTCGGGACACCTGGGGCCAACGTCCTGACTTTC; cdr3_aa: CASSVGTPGANVLTF
v_call: TRBV4-3; clone_size: .; j_call: TRBJ1-2; d_call: .; cdr3_nt: TGCGCCAGCAGCCAAGGACTCAGGGCTTATTATGGCTACACCTTC; cdr3_aa: CASSQGLRAYYGYTF
v_call: TRBV21-1; clone_size: .; j_call: TRBJ2-3; d_call: .; cdr3_nt: TGTGCCAGCAGCAATACGGGACTAGCGGGAGCAGATACGCAGTATTTT; cdr3_aa: CASSNTGLAGADTQYF
v_call: TRBV3-1/TRBV3-2; clone_size: .; j_call: TRBJ2-7; d_call: .; cdr3_nt: TGTGCCAGCAGCCAAGTTCTAGGACAGCGCTACGAGCAGTACTTC; cdr3_aa: CASSQVLGQRYEQYF
v_call: TRBV9; clone_size: few; j_call: TRBJ1-5; d_call: TRBD1; cdr3_nt: TGTGCCAGCAGCGCGGGACAGGGGAATCGAAATCAGCCCCAGCATTTT; cdr3_aa: CASSAGQGNRNQPQHF
v_call: TRBV10-1; clone_size: .; j_call: TRBJ2-2; d_call: TRBD2; cdr3_nt: TGCGCCAGCAGTCGGACTAGCGGGAGCTCCGGGGAGCTGTTTTTT; cdr3_aa: CASSRTSGSSGELFF
v_call: TRBV4-3; clone_size: .; j_call: TRBJ1-6; d_call: TRBD1; cdr3_nt: TGCGCCAGCAGCCAAGCGCGGCAGGGGGGATCACCCCTCCACTTT; cdr3_aa: CASSQARQGGSPLHF
v_call: TRBV29-1; clone_size: .; j_call: TRBJ2-7; d_call: .; cdr3_nt: TGCAGCGTTGGTACCCTTAAGCCCGGACTGGCCTCTTACGAGCAGTACTTC; cdr3_aa: CSVGTLKPGLASYEQYF
v_call: TRBV12-3/TRBV12-4; clone_size: few; j_call: TRBJ2-7; d_call: TRBD1; cdr3_nt: TGTGCCAGCAGTTTCGGGACAGGGGGCTACTTC; cdr3_aa: CASSFGTGGYF
v_call: TRBV7-9; clone_size: .; j_call: TRBJ1-3; d_call: .; cdr3_nt: TGTGCCAGCAGTCACGACAGCTCATTCTCTGGAAACACCATATATTTT; cdr3_aa: CASSHDSSFSGNTIYF
v_call: TRBV6-5; clone_size: .; j_call: TRBJ1-1; d_call: TRBD1; cdr3_nt: TGTGCCAGCAGTCCAGACAGGGGTTTGAACACTGAAGCTTTCTTT; cdr3_aa: CASSPDRGLNTEAFF
v_call: TRBV12-3/TRBV12-4; clone_size: .; j_call: TRBJ1-4; d_call: .; cdr3_nt: TGTGCCAGCAGGACCCGGAGGGAGGAAAAACTGTTTTTT; cdr3_aa: CASRTRREEKLFF
v_call: TRBV6-4; clone_size: .; j_call: TRBJ1-1; d_call: .; cdr3_nt: TGTGCCAGCAGACTCCAGGGGAACACTGAAGCTTTCTTT; cdr3_aa: CASRLQGNTEAFF
v_call: TRBV6-5; clone_size: .; j_call: TRBJ2-2; d_call: .; cdr3_nt: TGTGCCACCTCCGGGGTTACCGGGGAGCTGTTTTTT; cdr3_aa: CATSGVTGELFF
v_call: TRBV6-5; clone_size: .; j_call: TRBJ1-3; d_call: TRBD1; cdr3_nt: TGTGCCAGCAGCAAACAGGGGGTCCCTGGAAACACCATATATTTT; cdr3_aa: CASSKQGVPGNTIYF
v_call: TRBV5-5; clone_size: few; j_call: TRBJ1-2; d_call: .; cdr3_nt: TGTGCCAGCAGCTCAGCAGGGTTCCGAAAGGATGGCTACACCTTC; cdr3_aa: CASSSAGFRKDGYTF
v_call: TRBV7-8; clone_size: .; j_call: TRBJ2-1; d_call: .; cdr3_nt: TGTGCCAGCAGCTTACATCCCGAGTTATACGGTGAGCAGTTCTTC; cdr3_aa: CASSLHPELYGEQFF
v_call: TRBV7-8; clone_size: once; j_call: TRBJ1-6; d_call: .; cdr3_nt: TGTGCCAGCAGCCCCCACACCGATTCACCCCTCCACTTT; cdr3_aa: CASSPHTDSPLHF
v_call: TRBV15; clone_size: .; j_call: TRBJ2-7; d_call: TRBD1; cdr3_nt: TGTGCCACCAGCAGGGGGACAGGGAATTCCCACGAGCAGTACTTC; cdr3_aa: CATSRGTGNSHEQYF
v_call: TRBV28; clone_size: .; j_call: TRBJ2-1; d_call: TRBD1; cdr3_nt: TGTGCCACCAAAGGGGGCAAACTCAATGAGCAGTTCTTC; cdr3_aa: CATKGGKLNEQFF
v_call: TRBV7-2; clone_size: .; j_call: TRBJ2-3; d_call: TRBD2; cdr3_nt: TGTGCCAGCAGCTCCTGGGAGGGTAGGACAGATACGCAGTATTTT; cdr3_aa: CASSSWEGRTDTQYF
v_call: TRBV19; clone_size: .; j_call: TRBJ1-4; d_call: .; cdr3_nt: TGTGCCAGTAGGACTCGGGGTTTAAATGAAAAACTGTTTTTT; cdr3_aa: CASRTRGLNEKLFF